The 3 T cell receptor beta chains listed next were all sequenced from one sample in a study of cytomegalovirus exposure and HLA in healthy donors. This PCR relied on a set of 60 Vbeta primers and 13 Jbeta primers. Profiled with immunoSEQ multiplex PCR; TCRdb holds only in-frame clones, not every one. Of about 99,000 clones in the sample, over 60% were seen once. Input material: PBMCs. Receptors were obtained from a male donor in good health and CMV-seropositive.

The chain recombines TRBV11-3 with TRBJ1-2; D unclear. Trimming removed 0 bases from V and 8 bases from J, with 10 bases in between. The CDR3 loop spans 13 amino acids. The V gene's germline CDR1 is SGHNT and CDR2 YENEEA. The CDR3 region is CASSLDPYGGYTF. In DNA form, the CDR3 reads TGTGCCAGCAGCTTAGATCCCTACGGGGGCTACACCTTC.

For the CDR3, the DNA is TGTGCCAGCAGCTATCCGGGACAGGATCCCCAAAGAGGCGATACGCAGTATTTT. Protein sequence: CASSYPGQDPQRGDTQYF. This rearrangement joins TRBV7-2 to TRBJ2-3; TRBD1 agrees at 8 bases. Germline assignment: CDR1 SGHTA and CDR2 FQGNSA. Germline trimming cut 4 bases from V and 6 bases from J; bases unmatched to any gene: 18. This CDR3 is built from 18 residues.

This chain links TRBV5-1 with TRBJ2-3; the match to TRBD2 covers 9 bases. This CDR3 is built from 16 residues. Germline V gene lookup returns CDR1 SGHRS and CDR2 YFSETQ. V dropped 0 bases and J dropped 6; count of bases not matched to a gene: 8. CDR3 coding DNA: TGCGCCAGCAGCTTGGAACAGCGGGGGGCGCTGGATACGCAGTATTTT. Protein: CASSLEQRGALDTQYF.